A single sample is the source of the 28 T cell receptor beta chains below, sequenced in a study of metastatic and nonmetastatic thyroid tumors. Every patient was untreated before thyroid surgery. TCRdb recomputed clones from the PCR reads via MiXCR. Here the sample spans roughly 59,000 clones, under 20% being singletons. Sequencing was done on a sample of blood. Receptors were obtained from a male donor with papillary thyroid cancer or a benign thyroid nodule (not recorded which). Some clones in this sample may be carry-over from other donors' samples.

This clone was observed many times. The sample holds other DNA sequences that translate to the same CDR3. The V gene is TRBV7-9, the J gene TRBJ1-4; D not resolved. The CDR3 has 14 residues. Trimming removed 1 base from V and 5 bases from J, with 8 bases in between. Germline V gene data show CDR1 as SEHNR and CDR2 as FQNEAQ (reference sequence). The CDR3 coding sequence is TGTGCCAGCAGCTTAGGGGGAATCAATGAAAAACTGTTTTTT. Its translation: CASSLGGINEKLFF.

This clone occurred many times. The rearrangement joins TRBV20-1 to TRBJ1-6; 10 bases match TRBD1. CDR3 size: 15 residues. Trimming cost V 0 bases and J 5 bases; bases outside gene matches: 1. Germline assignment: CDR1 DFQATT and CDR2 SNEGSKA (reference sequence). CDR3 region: CSAREDRGDNSPLHF. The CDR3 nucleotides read TGCAGTGCTAGAGAGGACAGGGGGGATAATTCACCCCTCCACTTT.

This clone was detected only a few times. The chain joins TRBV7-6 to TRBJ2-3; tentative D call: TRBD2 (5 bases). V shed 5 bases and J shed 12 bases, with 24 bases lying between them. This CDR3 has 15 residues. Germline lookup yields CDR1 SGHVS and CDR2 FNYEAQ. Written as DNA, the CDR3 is TGTGCCAGCAGCCCATTCGGGGAAGACACAGATAAACAGTATTTT. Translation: CASSPFGEDTDKQYF.

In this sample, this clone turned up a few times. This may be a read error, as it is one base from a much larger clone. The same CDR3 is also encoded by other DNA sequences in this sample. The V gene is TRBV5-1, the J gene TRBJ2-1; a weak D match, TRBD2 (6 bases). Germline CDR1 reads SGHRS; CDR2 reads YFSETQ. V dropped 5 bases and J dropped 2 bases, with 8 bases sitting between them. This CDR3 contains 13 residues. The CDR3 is CASRGGPYNEQFF. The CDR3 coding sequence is TGCGCCAGCAGGGGGGGTCCCTACAATGAGCAGTTCTTC. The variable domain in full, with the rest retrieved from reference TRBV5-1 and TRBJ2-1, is KAGVTQTPRYLIKTRGQQVTLSCSPISGHRSVSWYQQTPGQGLQFLFEYFSETQRNKGNFPGRFSGRQFSNSRSEMNVSTLELGDSALYLCASRGGPYNEQFFGPGTRLTVL.

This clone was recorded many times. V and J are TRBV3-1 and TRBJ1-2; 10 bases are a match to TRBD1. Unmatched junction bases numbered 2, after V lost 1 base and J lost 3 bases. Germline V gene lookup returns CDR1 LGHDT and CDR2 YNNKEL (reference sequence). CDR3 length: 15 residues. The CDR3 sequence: CASSQGQGADYGYTF. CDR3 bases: TGTGCCAGCAGCCAAGGACAGGGGGCGGACTATGGCTACACCTTC.

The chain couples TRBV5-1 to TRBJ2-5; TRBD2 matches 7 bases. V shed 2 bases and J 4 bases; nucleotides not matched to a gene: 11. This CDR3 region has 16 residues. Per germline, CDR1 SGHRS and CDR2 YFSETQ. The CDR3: CASSFSSGTSAETQYF. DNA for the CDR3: TGCGCCAGCAGCTTCTCCAGCGGGACCTCTGCAGAGACCCAGTACTTC.

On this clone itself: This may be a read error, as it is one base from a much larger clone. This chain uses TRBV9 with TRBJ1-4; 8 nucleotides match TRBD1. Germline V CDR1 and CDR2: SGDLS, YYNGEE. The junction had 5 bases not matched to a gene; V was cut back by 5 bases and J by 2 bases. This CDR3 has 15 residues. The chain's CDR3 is CASRPQGATNEKLFF. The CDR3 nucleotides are TGTGCCAGCAGACCCCAGGGGGCTACTAATGAAAAACTGTTTTTT. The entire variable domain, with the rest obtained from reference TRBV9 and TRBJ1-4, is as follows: DSGVTQTPKHLITATGQRVTLRCSPRSGDLSVYWYQQSLDQGLQFLIQYYNGEERAKGNILERFSAQQFPDLHSELNLSSLELGDSALYFCASRPQGATNEKLFFGSGTQLSVL.

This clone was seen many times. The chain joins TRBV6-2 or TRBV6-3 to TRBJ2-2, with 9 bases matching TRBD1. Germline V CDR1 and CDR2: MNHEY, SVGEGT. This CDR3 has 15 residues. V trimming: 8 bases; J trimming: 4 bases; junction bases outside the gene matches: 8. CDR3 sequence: CASGVTGGFTGELFF. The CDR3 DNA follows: TGTGCCAGCGGAGTAACAGGGGGCTTCACCGGGGAGCTGTTTTTT.

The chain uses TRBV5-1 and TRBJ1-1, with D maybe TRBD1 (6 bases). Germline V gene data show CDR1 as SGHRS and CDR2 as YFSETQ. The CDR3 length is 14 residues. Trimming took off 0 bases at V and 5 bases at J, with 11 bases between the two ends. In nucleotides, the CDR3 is TGCGCCAGCAGCTTGGAACAGGGTTGGACTGAAGCTTTCTTT. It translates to CASSLEQGWTEAFF.

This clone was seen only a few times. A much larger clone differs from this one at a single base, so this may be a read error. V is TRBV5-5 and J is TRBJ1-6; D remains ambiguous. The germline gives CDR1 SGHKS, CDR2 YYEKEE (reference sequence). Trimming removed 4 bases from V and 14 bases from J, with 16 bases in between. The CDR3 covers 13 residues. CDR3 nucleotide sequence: TGTGCCAGCAGCCTGTACGCAGTGGGGTCCCTCCACTTT. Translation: CASSLYAVGSLHF.

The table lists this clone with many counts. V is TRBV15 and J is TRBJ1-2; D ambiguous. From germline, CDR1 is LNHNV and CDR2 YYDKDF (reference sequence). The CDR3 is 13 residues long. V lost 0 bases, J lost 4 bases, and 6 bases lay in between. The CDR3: CATSRDFSYGYTF. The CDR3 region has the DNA TGTGCCACCAGCAGAGATTTTAGCTATGGCTACACCTTC.

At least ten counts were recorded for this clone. The CDR3 loop reads CASSLLAGGRNYGYTF. In DNA, the CDR3 is TGTGCCAGCAGCTTACTCGCTGGGGGGAGAAACTATGGCTACACCTTC. This rearrangement joins TRBV7-3 to TRBJ1-2; TRBD1 might be the D (5 bases). Germline CDR1 is SGHTA and CDR2 is FQGTGA. The CDR3 is 16 amino acids. Trimming removed 2 bases at V and 2 bases at J, with 15 bases between.

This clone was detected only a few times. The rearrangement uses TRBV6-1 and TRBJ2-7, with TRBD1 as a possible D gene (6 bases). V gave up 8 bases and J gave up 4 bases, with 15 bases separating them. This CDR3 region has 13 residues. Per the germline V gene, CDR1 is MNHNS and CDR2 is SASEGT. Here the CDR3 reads CASGQGISYEQYF. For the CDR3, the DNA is TGTGCCAGCGGTCAGGGGATATCATACGAGCAGTACTTC.

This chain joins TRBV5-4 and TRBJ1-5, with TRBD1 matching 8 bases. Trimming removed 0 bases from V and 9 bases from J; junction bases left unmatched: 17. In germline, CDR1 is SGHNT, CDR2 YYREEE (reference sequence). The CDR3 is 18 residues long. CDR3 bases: TGTGCCAGCAGCTTGGCCGGACAGGGAAGGATGTCCGTATGGCCCCAGCATTTT. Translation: CASSLAGQGRMSVWPQHF.

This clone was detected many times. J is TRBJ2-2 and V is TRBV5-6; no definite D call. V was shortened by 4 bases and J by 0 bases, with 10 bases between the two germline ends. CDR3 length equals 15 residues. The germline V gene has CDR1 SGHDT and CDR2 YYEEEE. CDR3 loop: CASSLQAANTGELFF. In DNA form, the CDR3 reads TGTGCCAGCAGCCTCCAGGCGGCGAACACCGGGGAGCTGTTTTTT.

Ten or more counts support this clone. The CDR3 sequence is CASSVEGTSNQPQHF. The CDR3 region has the DNA TGTGCCAGCAGTGTAGAGGGGACGAGCAATCAGCCCCAGCATTTT. The chain employs TRBV2 and TRBJ1-5; D possibly corresponds to TRBD1 (5 bases). This CDR3 is 15 amino acids long. Trimming took off 4 bases at V and 1 base at J, with 11 bases between the two ends. The germline V gene encodes CDR1 SNHLY and CDR2 FYNNEI.

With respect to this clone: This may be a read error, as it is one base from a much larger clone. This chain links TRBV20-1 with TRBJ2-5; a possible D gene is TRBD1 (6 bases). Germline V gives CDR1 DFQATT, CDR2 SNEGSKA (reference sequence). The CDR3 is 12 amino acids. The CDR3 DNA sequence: TGCAGGTGCCAGGGGATCCAAGAGACCCAGTACTTC. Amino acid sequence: CRCQGIQETQYF.

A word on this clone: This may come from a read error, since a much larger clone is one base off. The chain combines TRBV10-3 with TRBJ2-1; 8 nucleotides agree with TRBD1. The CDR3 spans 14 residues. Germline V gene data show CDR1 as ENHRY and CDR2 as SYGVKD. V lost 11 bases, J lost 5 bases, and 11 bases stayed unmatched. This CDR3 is CAARRDRSNNEQFF. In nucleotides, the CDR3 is TGTGCCGCCCGCCGGGACAGGAGTAACAATGAGCAGTTCTTC.

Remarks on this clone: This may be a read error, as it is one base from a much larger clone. The CDR3 coding sequence is TGTGCCAGCGAAGGGGACGCCTTTATAGGAGAGACCCAGTACTTC. It encodes CASEGDAFIGETQYF. The V call is TRBV6-1, the J call TRBJ2-5; D might be TRBD1 or TRBD2, each matching 5 bases. This CDR3 is 15 amino acids long. V dropped 8 bases and J dropped 4 bases, with 20 bases sitting between them. Per the germline V gene, CDR1 is MNHNS and CDR2 is SASEGT.

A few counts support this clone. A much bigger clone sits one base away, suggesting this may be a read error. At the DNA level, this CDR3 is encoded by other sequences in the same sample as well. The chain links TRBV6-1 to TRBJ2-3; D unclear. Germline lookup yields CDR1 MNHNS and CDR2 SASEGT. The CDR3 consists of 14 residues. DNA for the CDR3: TGTGCCAGCAGTGGTAGGGTCCGCACAGATACTCAGTATTTT. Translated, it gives CASSGRVRTDTQYF.

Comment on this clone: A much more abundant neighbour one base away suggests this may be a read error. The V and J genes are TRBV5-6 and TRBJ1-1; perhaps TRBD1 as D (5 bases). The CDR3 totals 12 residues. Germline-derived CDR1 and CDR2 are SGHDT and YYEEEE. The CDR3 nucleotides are TGTGCCGGCAGCACGTGGGGGTTTGGGGCTTTCTTT. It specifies CAGSTWGFGAFF.

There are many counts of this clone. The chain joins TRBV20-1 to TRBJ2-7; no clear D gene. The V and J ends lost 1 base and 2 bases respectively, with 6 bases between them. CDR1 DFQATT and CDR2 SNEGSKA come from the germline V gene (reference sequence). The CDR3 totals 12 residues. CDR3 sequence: CSARAPTYEQYV. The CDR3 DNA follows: TGCAGTGCTAGAGCCCCAACCTACGAGCAGTACGTC.

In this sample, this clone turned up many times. The CDR3, as DNA: TGTGCCAGCAGCTCGGGACCAAATAGCGGGAGAGGCTCCTACAATGAGCAGTTCTTC. Translation gives CASSSGPNSGRGSYNEQFF. The genes are TRBV7-1 and TRBJ2-1, with 9 bases lining up with TRBD2. TRBV7-1 is placed among ORFs of uncertain function. The CDR3 length is 19 residues. V shed 3 bases and J 0 bases; nucleotides not matched to a gene: 12.

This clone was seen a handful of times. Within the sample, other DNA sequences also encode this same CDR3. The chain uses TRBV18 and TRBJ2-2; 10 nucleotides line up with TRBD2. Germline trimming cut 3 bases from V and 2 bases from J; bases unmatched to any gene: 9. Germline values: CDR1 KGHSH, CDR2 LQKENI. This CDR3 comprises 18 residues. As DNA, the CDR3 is TGTGCCAGCTCACCCCGAGGGGTAGCGGGAGGAAACACCGGGGAGCTGTTTTTT. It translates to CASSPRGVAGGNTGELFF.

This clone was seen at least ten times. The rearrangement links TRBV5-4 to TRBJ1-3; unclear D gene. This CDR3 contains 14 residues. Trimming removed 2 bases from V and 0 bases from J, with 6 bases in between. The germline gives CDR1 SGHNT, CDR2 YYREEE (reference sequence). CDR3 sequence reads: CASSLENSGNTIYF. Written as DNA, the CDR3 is TGTGCCAGCAGCTTAGAGAACTCTGGAAACACCATATATTTT.

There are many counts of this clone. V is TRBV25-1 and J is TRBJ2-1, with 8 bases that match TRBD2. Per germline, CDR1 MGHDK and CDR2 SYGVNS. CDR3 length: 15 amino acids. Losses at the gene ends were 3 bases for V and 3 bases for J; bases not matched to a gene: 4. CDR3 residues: CASSDGTRIYNEQFF. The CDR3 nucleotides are TGTGCCAGCAGTGACGGGACTAGAATCTACAATGAGCAGTTCTTC.

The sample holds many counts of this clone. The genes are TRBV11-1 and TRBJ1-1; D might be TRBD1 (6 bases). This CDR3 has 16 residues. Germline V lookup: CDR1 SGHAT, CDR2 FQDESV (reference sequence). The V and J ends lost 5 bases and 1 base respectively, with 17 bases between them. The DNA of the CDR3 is TGTGCCAGCAGCCGTTTTTTGACAGGCCGGAACACTGAAGCTTTCTTT. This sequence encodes CASSRFLTGRNTEAFF. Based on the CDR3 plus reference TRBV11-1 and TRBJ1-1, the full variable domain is EAEVAQSPRYKITEKSQAVAFWCDPISGHATLYWYRQILGQGPELLVQFQDESVVDDSQLPKDRFSAERLKGVDSTLKIQPAELGDSAMYLCASSRFLTGRNTEAFFGQGTRLTVV.

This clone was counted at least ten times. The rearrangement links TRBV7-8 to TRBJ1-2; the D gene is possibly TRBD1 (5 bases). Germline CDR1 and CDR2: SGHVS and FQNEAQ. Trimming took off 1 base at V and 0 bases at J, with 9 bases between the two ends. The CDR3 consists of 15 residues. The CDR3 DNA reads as TGTGCCAGCAGCTTAGATGCACAGGCTAACTATGGCTACACCTTC. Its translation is CASSLDAQANYGYTF.